Detailed here is one T cell receptor beta chain. This clonotype was detected a few times. Its specific antigen is unknown. No much larger clonotype is one base removed from it; base qualities were not supplied. Between the V and J ends, shortened by 5 bases and 7 bases respectively, the junction contains 12 bases. The CDR3, from cysteine to phenylalanine, totals 13 residues. Of all the DNA, just the CDR3 is kept, 39 bases in frame from base 1. In the germline V gene, CDR1 corresponds to SGHTA and CDR2 to FQGTGA. The sample's time point label is to be understood as: pre-sensitization, week 0. In the paper's terms, the treatment or condition label means: therapeutic diphenylcyclopropenone sensitization with weekly scalp DPC. At each patch-test visit, blood was drawn before the patch test was applied. To be eligible, patients had to be aged 18 to 70, diagnosed with alopecia and judged suitable for DPC therapy, while pregnant patients were excluded. Total RNA was extracted from unfractionated whole blood that had been collected in Tempus Blood RNA tubes.

The library relied on RACE. Sequenced on a NextSeq 500. Library preparation attached unique molecular identifiers to individual cDNA molecules for quantitative, reproducible TCR counting. Both TCR alpha and TCR beta chains were sequenced from each blood RNA sample. The study's processing was this. Samples had a median of 95,638 TCRs, with a range from about 23,224 to 750,000. V, J and CDR3 annotation of the TCR reads was carried out using the Decombinator software suite. To make PS versus PT1 abundance plots, every sample was subsampled to the same number of TCRs (28,000). TCRs were defined as expanded if absent before sensitization and observed at least eight times at the 2-week time point. TCRdb cleaned the public reads at Q25 with fastp, built clones with MiXCR and kept in-frame beta chains. Every entry covers one CDR3 protein and lists the most common genes and DNA from its rows. TCRdb's processing, not the authors', yielded these V and J calls. The sample yields 45,000 to 65,000 distinct CDR3 sequences; 9.9% were counted once. 9.6% of the sample lies in the top ten.

The data belong to a study of human T cells and chemical hapten exposure (dated by TCRdb to about 2021). Broadly, across the study: For sensitization, 2% DPC in acetone was applied to a 2 cm by 2 cm area of upper inner arm skin. About 27 alopecia patients gave blood for TCR sequencing at one to four time points (pre-sensitization, 2, 6 and 24 weeks). Patch testing on the upper back used Finn chambers containing 0.01% DPC, with scoring done after 6 days according to International Contact Dermatitis Research Group standards. Libraries were pooled for sequencing, and per-sample TCR yields varied mainly because of small differences in library volumes within the pool. Blood samples were taken from patients before sensitization (week 0) and at 2, 6 and about 24 weeks after DPC sensitization. Alopecia areata with under or over 50% scalp involvement, alopecia totalis and alopecia universalis were represented in the patient cohort, which was mostly female. This study followed changes in the peripheral blood TCR repertoire in vivo during primary and secondary sensitization of alopecia patients to the hapten diphenylcyclopropenone (DPC). Weekly therapeutic DPC doses were additionally applied to the scalp of patients throughout the roughly 25-week study period. Overall study outcomes, separate from this receptor: The number of PT1 expanded TCRs positively correlated with patch test score, significant at thresholds 8, 16 and 32 but not 4. No change with DPC sensitization was found in the number of TCRs above 1 in 1000 frequency, and no evidence of global repertoire structure alterations was found. After repeated subsampling, changes were observed in the strength of the expansion versus patch-test correlation and in the threshold at which the correlation became significant. All patients had alopecia, a presumed autoimmune disease, so their immune response might differ from that of healthy individuals. Compared with pre-sensitization or healthy control sets, expanded TCRs formed significantly more large CDR3 similarity clusters, which is consistent with antigen-driven responses.

Recombination connected TRBV7-3 to TRBJ2-1; the D gene is perhaps TRBD1, on 5 matching bases. This clonotype was sampled from a man aged 35-49 years with alopecia areata. Some clones in this sample may be carry-over from other donors' samples. This specimen consisted of whole blood, obtained in connection with sensitization to the hapten diphenylcyclopropenone (DPC). The CDR3 protein is CASSPSSGNEQFF. Read as DNA, the sequence is TGTGCCAGCAGCCCCTCGTCAGGGAATGAGCAGTTCTTC.